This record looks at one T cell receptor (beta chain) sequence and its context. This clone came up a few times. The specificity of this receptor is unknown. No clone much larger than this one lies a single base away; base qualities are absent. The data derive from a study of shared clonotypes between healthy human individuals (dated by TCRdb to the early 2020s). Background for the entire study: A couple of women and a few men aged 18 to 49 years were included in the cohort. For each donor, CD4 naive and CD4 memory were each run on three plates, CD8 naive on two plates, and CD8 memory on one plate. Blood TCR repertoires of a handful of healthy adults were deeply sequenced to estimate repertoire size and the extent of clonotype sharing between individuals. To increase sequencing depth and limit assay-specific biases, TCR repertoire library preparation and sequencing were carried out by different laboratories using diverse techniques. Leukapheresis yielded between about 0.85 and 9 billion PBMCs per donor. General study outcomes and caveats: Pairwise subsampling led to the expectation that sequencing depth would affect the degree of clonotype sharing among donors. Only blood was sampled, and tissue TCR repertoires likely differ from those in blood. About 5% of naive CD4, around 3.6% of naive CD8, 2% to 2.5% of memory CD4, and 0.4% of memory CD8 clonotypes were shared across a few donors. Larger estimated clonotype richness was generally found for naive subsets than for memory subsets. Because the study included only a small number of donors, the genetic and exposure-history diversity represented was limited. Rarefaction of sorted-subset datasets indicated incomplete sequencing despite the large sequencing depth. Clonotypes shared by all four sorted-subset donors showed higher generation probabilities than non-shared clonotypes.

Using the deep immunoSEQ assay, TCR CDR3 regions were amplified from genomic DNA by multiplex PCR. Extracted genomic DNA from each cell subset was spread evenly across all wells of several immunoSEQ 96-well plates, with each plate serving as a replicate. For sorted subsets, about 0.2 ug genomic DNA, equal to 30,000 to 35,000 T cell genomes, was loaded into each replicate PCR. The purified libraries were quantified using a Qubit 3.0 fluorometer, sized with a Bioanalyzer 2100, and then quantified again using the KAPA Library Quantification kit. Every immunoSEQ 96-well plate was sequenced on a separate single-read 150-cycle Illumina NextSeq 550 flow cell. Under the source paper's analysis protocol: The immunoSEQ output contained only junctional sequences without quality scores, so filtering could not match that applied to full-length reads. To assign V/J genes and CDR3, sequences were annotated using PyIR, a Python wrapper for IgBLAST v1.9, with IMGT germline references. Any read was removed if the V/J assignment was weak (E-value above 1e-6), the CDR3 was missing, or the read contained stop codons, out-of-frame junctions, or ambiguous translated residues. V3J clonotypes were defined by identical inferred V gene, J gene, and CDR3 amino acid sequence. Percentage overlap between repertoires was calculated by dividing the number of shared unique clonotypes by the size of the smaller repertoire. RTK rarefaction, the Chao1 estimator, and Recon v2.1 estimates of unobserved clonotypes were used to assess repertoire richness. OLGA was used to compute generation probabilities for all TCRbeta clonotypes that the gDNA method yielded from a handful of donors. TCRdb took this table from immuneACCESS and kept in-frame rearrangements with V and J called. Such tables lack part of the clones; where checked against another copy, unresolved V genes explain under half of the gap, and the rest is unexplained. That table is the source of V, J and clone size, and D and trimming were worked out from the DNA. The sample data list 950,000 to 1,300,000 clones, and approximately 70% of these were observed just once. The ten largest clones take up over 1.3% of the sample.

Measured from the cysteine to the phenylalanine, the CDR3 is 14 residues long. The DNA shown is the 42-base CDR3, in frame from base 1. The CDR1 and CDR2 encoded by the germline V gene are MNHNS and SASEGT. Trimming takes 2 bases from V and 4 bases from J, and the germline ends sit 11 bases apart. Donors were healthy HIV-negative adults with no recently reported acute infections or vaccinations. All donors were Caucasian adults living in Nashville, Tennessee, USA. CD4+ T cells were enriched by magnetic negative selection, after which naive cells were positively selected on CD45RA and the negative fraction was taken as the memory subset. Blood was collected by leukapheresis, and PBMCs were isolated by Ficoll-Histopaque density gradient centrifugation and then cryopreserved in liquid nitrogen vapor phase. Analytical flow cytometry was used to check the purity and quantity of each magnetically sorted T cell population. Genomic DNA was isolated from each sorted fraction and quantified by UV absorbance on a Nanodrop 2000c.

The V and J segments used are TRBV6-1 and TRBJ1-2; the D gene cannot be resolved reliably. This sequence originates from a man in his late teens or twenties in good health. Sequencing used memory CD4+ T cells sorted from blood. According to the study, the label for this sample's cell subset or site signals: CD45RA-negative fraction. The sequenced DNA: TGTGCCAGCAGTGAATCTTCGCCTGGCTATGGCTACACCTTC. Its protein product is CASSESSPGYGYTF.